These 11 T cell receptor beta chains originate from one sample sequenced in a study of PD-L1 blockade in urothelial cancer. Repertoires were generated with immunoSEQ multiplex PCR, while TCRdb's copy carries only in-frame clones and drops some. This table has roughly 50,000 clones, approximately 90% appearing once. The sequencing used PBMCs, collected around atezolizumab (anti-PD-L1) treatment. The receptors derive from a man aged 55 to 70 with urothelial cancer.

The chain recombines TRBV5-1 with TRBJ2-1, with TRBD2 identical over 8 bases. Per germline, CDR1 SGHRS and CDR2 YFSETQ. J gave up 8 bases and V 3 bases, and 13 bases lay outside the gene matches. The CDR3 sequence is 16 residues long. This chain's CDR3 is CASSSTPGLVRYEQFF. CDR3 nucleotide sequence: TGCGCCAGCAGCTCAACTCCGGGACTAGTACGGTATGAGCAGTTCTTC.

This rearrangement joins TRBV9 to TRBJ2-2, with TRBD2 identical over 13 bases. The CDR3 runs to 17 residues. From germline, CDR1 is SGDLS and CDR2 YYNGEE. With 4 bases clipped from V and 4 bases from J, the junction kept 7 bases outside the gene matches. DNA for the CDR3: TGTGCCAGCAGCCCCCGGACTAGCGGGGGCGTCACCGGGGAGCTGTTTTTT. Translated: CASSPRTSGGVTGELFF. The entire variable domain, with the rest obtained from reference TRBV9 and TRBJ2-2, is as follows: DSGVTQTPKHLITATGQRVTLRCSPRSGDLSVYWYQQSLDQGLQFLIQYYNGEERAKGNILERFSAQQFPDLHSELNLSSLELGDSALYFCASSPRTSGGVTGELFFGEGSRLTVL.

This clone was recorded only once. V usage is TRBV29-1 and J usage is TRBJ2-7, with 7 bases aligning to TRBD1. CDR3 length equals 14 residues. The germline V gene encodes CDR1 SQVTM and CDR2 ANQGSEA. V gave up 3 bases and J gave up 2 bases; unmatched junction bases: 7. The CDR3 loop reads CSVEDRKRTYEQYF. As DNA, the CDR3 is TGCAGCGTTGAGGACAGGAAGAGGACCTACGAGCAGTACTTC.

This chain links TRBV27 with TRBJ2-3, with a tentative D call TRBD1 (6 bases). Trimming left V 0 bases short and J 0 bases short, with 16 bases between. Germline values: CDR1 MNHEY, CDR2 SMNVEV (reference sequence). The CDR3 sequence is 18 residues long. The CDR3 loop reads CASSLSTGTRLSTDTQYF. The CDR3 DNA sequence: TGTGCCAGCAGTTTATCGACGGGGACACGACTTAGCACAGATACGCAGTATTTT.

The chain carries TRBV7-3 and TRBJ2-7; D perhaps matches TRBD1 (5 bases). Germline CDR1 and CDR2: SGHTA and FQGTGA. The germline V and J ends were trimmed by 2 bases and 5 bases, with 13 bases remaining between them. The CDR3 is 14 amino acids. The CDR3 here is CASSLWAGNDEQYF. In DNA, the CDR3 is TGTGCCAGCAGCTTATGGGCAGGGAACGACGAGCAGTACTTC.

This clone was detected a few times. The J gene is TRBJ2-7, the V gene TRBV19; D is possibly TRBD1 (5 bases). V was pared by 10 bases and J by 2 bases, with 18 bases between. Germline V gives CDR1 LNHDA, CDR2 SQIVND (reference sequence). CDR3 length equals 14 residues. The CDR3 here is CATLSPGIPYEQYF. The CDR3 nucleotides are TGTGCCACCCTCAGTCCAGGGATTCCCTACGAGCAGTACTTC.

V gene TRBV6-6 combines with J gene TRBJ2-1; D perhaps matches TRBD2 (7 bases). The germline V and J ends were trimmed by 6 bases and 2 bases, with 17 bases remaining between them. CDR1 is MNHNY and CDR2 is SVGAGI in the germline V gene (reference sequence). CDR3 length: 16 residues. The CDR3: CASSHGGRGTYNEQFF. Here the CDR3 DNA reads TGTGCCAGCAGCCACGGGGGGCGGGGGACCTACAATGAGCAGTTCTTC.

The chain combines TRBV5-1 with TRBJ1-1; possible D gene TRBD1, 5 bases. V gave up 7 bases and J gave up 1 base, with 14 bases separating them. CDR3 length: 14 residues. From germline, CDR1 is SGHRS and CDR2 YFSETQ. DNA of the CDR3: TGCGCCAGCGGCCTATCCACAGGGAACACTGAAGCTTTCTTT. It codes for CASGLSTGNTEAFF.

As DNA, the CDR3 is TGTGCCAGTAGTACCCGACAGGGGCACGAGCAGTACTTC. This sequence encodes CASSTRQGHEQYF. The V gene is TRBV19, the J gene TRBJ2-7; 8 bases line up with TRBD1. V was clipped by 4 bases and J by 5 bases; unmatched bases: 4. CDR1 is LNHDA and CDR2 is SQIVND in the germline V gene (reference sequence). The CDR3 consists of 13 residues.

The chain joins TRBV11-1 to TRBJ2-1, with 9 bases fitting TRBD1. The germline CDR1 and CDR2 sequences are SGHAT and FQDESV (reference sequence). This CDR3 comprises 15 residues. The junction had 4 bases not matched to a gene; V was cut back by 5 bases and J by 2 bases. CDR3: CASSPGQGTYNEQFF. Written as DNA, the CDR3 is TGTGCCAGCAGCCCGGGACAGGGCACCTACAATGAGCAGTTCTTC.

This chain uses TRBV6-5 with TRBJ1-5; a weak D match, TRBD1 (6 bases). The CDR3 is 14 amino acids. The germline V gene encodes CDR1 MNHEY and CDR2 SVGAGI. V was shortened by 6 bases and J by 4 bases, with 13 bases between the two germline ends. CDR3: CASRARTDNQPQHF. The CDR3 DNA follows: TGTGCCAGCAGAGCTCGGACAGATAATCAGCCCCAGCATTTT.